The following is a T cell receptor beta chain sequence with its context. This sample stems from a study of T cell repertoires in cytomegalovirus infection. Trimming cost V 3 bases and J 6 bases, with 15 bases left between them. Germline V gene data show CDR1 as MDHEN and CDR2 as SYDVKM. The CDR3 has 14 residues. MiXCR, applied by TCRdb to the reads, yields one record per CDR3 protein. The table has fewer than 300,000 distinct CDR3 sequences, more than 20% seen once; the top ten hold about 14%. The receptor's source is a human donor in good health (CMV status not recorded). Some clones in this sample may be carry-over from other donors' samples. What was sequenced was PBMCs. This chain joins TRBV28 and TRBJ2-7; TRBD1 might be the D (6 bases). DNA of the CDR3: TGTGCCAGCAGTTTCACTACCTGGACAGTCGAGCAGTACTTC. This gives the protein CASSFTTWTVEQYF.